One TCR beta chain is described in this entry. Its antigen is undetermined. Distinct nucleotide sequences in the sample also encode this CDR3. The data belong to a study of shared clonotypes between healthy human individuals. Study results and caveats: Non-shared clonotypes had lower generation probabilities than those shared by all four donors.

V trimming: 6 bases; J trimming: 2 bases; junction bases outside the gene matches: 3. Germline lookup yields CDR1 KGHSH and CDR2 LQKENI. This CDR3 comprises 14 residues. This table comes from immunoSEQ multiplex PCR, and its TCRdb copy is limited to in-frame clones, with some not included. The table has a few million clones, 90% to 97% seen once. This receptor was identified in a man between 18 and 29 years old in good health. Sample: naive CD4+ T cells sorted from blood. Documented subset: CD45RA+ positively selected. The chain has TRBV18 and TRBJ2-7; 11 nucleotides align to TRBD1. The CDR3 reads CASSPGQGAYEQYF. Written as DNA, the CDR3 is TGTGCCAGCTCGCCGGGACAGGGGGCCTACGAGCAGTACTTC.